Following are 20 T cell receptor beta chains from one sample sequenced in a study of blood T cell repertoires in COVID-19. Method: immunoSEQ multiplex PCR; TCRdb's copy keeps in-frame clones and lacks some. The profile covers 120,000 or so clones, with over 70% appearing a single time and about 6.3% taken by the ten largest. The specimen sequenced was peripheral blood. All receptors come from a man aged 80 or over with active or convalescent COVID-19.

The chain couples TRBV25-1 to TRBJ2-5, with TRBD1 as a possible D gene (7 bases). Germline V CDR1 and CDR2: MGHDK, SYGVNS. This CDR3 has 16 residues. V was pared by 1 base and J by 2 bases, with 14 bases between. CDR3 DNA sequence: TGTGCCAGCAGTGAATGGGGGGACAGCGGTCAAGAGACCCAGTACTTC. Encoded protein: CASSEWGDSGQETQYF.

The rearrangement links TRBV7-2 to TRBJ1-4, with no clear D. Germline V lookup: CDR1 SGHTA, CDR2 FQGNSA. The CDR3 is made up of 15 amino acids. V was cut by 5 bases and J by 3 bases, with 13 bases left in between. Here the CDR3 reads CASSPYRASNEKLFF. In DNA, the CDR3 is TGTGCCAGCAGCCCATACAGAGCCTCTAATGAAAAACTGTTTTTT.

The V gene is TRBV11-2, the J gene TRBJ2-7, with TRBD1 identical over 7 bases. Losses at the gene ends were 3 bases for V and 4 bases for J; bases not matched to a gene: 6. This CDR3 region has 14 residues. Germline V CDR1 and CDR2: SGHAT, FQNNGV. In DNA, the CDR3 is TGTGCCAGCAGCTTGGGACAGCTCGGGTACGAGCAGTACTTC. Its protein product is CASSLGQLGYEQYF.

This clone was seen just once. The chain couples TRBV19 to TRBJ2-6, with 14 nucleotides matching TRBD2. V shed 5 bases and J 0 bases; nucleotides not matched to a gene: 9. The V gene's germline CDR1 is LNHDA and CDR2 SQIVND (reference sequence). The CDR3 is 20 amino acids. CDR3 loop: CASSGPGLAGARSGANVLTF. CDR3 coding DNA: TGTGCCAGTAGTGGACCGGGACTAGCGGGGGCCCGCTCTGGGGCCAACGTCCTGACTTTC. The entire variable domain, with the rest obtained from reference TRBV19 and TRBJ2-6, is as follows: DGGITQSPKYLFRKEGQNVTLSCEQNLNHDAMYWYRQDPGQGLRLIYYSQIVNDFQKGDIAEGYSVSREKKESFPLTVTSAQKNPTAFYLCASSGPGLAGARSGANVLTFGAGSRLTVL.

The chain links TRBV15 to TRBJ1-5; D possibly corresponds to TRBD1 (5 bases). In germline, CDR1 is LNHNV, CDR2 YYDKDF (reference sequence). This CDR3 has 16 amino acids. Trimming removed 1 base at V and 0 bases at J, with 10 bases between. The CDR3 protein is CATSRAGGDSNQPQHF. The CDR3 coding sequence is TGTGCCACCAGCAGAGCCGGGGGTGATAGCAATCAGCCCCAGCATTTT.

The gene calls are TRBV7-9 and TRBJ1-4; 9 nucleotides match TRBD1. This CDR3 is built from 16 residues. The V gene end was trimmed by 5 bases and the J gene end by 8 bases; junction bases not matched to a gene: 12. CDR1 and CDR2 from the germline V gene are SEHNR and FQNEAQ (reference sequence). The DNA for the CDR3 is TGTGCCAGCAGCAAGCTAGGGACAGGGTCGAGCGAAAAACTGTTTTTT. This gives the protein CASSKLGTGSSEKLFF. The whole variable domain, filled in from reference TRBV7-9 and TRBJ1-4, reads DTGVSQNPRHKITKRGQNVTFRCDPISEHNRLYWYRQTLGQGPEFLTYFQNEAQLEKSRLLSDRFSAERPKGSFSTLEIQRTEQGDSAMYLCASSKLGTGSSEKLFFGSGTQLSVL.

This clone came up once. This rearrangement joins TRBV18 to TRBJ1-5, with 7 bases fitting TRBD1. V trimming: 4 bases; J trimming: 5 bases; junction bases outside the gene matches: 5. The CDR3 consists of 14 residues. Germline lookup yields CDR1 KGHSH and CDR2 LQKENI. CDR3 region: CASSQGTVYQPQHF. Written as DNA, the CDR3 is TGTGCCAGCTCACAGGGGACAGTTTATCAGCCCCAGCATTTT.

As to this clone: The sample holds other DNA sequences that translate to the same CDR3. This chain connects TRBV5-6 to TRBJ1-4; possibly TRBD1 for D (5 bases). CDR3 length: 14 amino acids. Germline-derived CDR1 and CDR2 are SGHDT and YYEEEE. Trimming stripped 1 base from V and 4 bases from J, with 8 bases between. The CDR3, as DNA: TGTGCCAGCAGCTTGAGAGACAGTAATGAAAAACTGTTTTTT. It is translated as CASSLRDSNEKLFF.

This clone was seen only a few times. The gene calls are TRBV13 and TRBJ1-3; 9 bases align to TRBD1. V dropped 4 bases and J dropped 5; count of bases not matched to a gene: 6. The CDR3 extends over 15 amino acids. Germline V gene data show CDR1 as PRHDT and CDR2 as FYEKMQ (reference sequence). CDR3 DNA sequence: TGTGCCAGCAGCTCCGGGACAGGGAGTAGAAACACCATATATTTT. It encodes CASSSGTGSRNTIYF. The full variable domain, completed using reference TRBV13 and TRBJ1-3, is AAGVIQSPRHLIKEKRETATLKCYPIPRHDTVYWYQQGPGQDPQFLISFYEKMQSDKGSIPDRFSAQQFSDYHSELNMSSLELGDSALYFCASSSGTGSRNTIYFGEGSWLTVV.

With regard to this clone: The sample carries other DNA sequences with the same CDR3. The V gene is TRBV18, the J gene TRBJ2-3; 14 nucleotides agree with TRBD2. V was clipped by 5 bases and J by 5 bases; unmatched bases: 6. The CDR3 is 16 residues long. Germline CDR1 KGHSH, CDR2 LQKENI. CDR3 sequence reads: CASSATSGGAGDTQYF. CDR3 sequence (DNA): TGTGCCAGCTCAGCGACTAGCGGGGGGGCAGGAGATACGCAGTATTTT.

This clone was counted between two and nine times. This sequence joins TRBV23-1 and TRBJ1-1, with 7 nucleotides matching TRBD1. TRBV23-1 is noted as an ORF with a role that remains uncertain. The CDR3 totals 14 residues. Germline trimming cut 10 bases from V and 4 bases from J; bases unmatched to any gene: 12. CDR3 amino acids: CATPTGKVITEAFF. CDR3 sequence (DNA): TGCGCCACCCCGACAGGGAAGGTGATCACTGAAGCTTTCTTT.

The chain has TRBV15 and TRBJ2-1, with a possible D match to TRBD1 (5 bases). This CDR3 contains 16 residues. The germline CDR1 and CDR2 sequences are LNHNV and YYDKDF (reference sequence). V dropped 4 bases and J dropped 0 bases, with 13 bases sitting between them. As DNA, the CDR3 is TGTGCCACCAGCACCCGGACAAGGAGCTCCTACAATGAGCAGTTCTTC. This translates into CATSTRTRSSYNEQFF.

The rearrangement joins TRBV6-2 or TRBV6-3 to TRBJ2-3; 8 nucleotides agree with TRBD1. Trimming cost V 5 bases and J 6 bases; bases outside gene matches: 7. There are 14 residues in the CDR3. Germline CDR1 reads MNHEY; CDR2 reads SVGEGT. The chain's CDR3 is CASSTTTGADTQYF. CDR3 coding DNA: TGTGCCAGCAGTACGACGACAGGGGCGGATACGCAGTATTTT.

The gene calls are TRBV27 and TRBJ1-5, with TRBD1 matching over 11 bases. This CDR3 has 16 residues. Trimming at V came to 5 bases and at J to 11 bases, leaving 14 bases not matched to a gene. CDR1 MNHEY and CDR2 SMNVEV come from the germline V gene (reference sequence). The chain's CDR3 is CASSPWTGGGSGAQHF. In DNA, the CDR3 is TGTGCCAGCAGTCCCTGGACAGGGGGCGGGAGTGGGGCCCAGCATTTT.

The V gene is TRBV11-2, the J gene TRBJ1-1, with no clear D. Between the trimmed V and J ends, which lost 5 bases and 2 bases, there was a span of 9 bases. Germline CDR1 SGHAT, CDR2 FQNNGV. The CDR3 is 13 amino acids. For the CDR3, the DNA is TGTGCCAGCAGCAGTACAGCTAACACTGAAGCTTTCTTT. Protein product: CASSSTANTEAFF. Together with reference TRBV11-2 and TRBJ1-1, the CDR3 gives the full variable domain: EAGVAQSPRYKIIEKRQSVAFWCNPISGHATLYWYQQILGQGPKLLIQFQNNGVVDDSQLPKDRFSAERLKGVDSTLKIQPAKLEDSAVYLCASSSTANTEAFFGQGTRLTVV.

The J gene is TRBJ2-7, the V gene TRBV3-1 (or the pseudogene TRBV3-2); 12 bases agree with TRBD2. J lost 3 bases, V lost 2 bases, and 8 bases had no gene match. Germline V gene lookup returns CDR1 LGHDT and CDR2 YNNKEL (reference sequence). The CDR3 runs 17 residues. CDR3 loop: CASSQFSSGGAIYEQYF. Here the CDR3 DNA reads TGTGCCAGCAGCCAATTCTCTAGCGGGGGGGCCATCTACGAGCAGTACTTC.

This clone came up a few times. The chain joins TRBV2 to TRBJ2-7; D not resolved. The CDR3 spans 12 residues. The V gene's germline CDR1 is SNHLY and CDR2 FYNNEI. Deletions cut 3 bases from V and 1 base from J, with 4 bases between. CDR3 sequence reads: CASSDLSYEQYF. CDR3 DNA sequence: TGTGCCAGCAGTGACCTTTCCTACGAGCAGTACTTC.

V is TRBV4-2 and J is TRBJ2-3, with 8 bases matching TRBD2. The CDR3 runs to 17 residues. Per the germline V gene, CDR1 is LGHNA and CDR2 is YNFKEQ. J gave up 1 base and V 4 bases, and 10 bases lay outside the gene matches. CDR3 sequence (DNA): TGTGCCAGCAGCCGCCTGTTCGAAGCGGGGGGCACAGATACGCAGTATTTT. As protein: CASSRLFEAGGTDTQYF.

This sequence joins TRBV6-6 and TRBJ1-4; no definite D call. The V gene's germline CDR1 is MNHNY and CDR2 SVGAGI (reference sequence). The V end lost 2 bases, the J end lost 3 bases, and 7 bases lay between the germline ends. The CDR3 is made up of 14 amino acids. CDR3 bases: TGTGCCAGCAGTTACCGAGGAGCTAATGAAAAACTGTTTTTT. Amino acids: CASSYRGANEKLFF.

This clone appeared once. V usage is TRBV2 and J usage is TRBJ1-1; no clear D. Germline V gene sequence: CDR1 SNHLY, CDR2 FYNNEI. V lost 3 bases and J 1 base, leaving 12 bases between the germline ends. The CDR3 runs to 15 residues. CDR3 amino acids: CASSDPGKGNTEAFF. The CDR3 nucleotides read TGTGCCAGCAGTGATCCGGGAAAGGGGAACACTGAAGCTTTCTTT.